Listed below are T cell receptor beta chains from one sample, sequenced in a study of blood T cell repertoires in COVID-19. Method: immunoSEQ multiplex PCR; TCRdb's copy keeps in-frame clones and lacks some. The data contain 150,000 to 200,000 clones, around 76% of them singletons. The sequenced sample consisted of peripheral blood. These receptors all stem from a woman aged 55-70 years with COVID-19, enrolled during active disease. Each CDR3 is given without its conserved first and last residue. D genes are given only for firm matches.

TRBV13,.,TRBJ1-1,12,ASSLLGRDTEAF
TRBV7-2,.,TRBJ1-5,12,ASSFTTGGQPQH
TRBV27,TRBD2,TRBJ2-1,16,ASSPYAGGPGLVDEQF
TRBV18,.,TRBJ2-1,15,ASSPFSGGSSYNEQF
TRBV9,TRBD2,TRBJ2-1,14,ASSVVSGRAKSEQF
TRBV20-1,TRBD1,TRBJ1-1,10,SASGQGERAF
TRBV7-8,.,TRBJ1-4,13,ASSLASGINEKLF
TRBV19,TRBD1,TRBJ1-5,13,ASTPGGYSNQPQH
TRBV7-3,TRBD1,TRBJ1-4,14,ASSSTRGQGFEKLF
TRBV7-9,.,TRBJ1-1,14,ASSDPWGGSFTEAF
TRBV9,.,TRBJ1-2,12,ASSVEVGPYGYT
TRBV5-1,TRBD1,TRBJ1-4,12,ASSSGTGEEKLF
TRBV2,TRBD1,TRBJ2-3,12,ASSGTGFTDTQY
TRBV15,TRBD1,TRBJ1-2,12,ATSSGAGGYGYT
TRBV30,.,TRBJ1-4,12,AWSGGRLNEKLF
TRBV28,.,TRBJ1-6,12,ASSRGSHISPLH
TRBV18,.,TRBJ2-6,11,ASSTSGANVLT
TRBV3-1/TRBV3-2,.,TRBJ1-1,12,ASSHRRENTEAF
TRBV16,.,TRBJ2-1,13,ASSQSGASYNEQF
TRBV19,TRBD2,TRBJ2-1,13,ASSPLSGGPGEQF
TRBV7-6,.,TRBJ1-3,14,ASSLVSGNSGNTIY
TRBV11-1,TRBD1,TRBJ2-5,13,ASSPRDRNQETQY
TRBV19,.,TRBJ1-2,13,ASKGDGQWNYGYT
TRBV7-2,TRBD1,TRBJ1-6,13,ASSPRTGNNSPLH
TRBV29-1,TRBD2,TRBJ2-1,12,SVASGGSYNEQF
TRBV19,TRBD1,TRBJ2-4,13,ASSPTGGAKNIQY
TRBV18,TRBD1,TRBJ1-1,14,ASSQTRQGIGAEAF
TRBV30,TRBD2,TRBJ2-2,13,AWSAGRVYTGELF
TRBV4-3,.,TRBJ2-1,13,ASSQDWRRNNEQF
TRBV28,TRBD1,TRBJ2-7,14,ASSLGGQGSIYEQY
TRBV3-1/TRBV3-2,.,TRBJ2-1,9,ASSQRNEQF
TRBV12-3/TRBV12-4,.,TRBJ2-4,11,ASSPLAKNIQY
TRBV19,TRBD1,TRBJ2-4,14,ASSSGTGLAKNIQY
TRBV19,TRBD2,TRBJ2-1,14,ASSKPGLVAENEQF
TRBV7-9,.,TRBJ2-5,12,ASSPGGGVETQY
TRBV19,TRBD1,TRBJ1-5,12,ASSMGQRNQPQH
TRBV28,.,TRBJ2-1,14,ASSTLRAEGRNEQF
TRBV21-1,.,TRBJ1-5,12,ASSVTGRNQPQH
TRBV18,.,TRBJ1-1,14,ASSSISGTPNTEAF
TRBV2,TRBD1,TRBJ2-2,12,ASSPDRGNGELF
TRBV27,TRBD2,TRBJ2-3,12,ASRNSGGKDTQY
TRBV11-2,.,TRBJ1-2,12,ASSLGGRNYGYT
TRBV27,.,TRBJ1-5,12,ASSGRESNQPQH
TRBV29-1,.,TRBJ2-6,11,SVWTGRANVLT
TRBV12-3/TRBV12-4,.,TRBJ2-2,10,ASSLYGGELF
TRBV2,.,TRBJ1-2,13,ASSESTRGGYGYT
TRBV5-1,.,TRBJ1-1,14,ASSFRGVGGGTEAF
TRBV6-1,.,TRBJ2-2,12,ASSEASTAGELF
TRBV2,.,TRBJ1-4,11,ASRPGGEEKLF
TRBV5-1,TRBD2,TRBJ2-7,12,ASDPSGTHYEQY